This T cell receptor (beta chain) was found in a study of cytomegalovirus exposure and HLA in healthy donors. Points from the study as a whole: HLA alleles were associated with around 17,000 TCR beta sequences in a later analysis at 0.05 false discovery rate. A few of the chains that were CMV-associated were confirmed in vitro to be specific for CMV antigens.

Germline CDR1 and CDR2: SGHDN and FVKESK. The V end lost 4 bases, the J end lost 1 base, and 10 bases lay between the germline ends. There are 14 residues in the CDR3. To note about this clone: The antigen is unknown.

The primer mix had 60 Vbeta and 13 Jbeta primers. Original processing methods: In a later analysis, around 87 million unique TCR beta chains included roughly 11 million shared by two or more donors. Sequenced by immunoSEQ multiplex PCR; TCRdb stores in-frame clones only, minus some. The DNA gave D and trimming, while V, J and clone size come from that table. The data hold fewer than 200,000 clones, with roughly 76% observed a single time. The chain joins TRBV14 to TRBJ1-1; TRBD1 might be the D (6 bases). The sequence was obtained from a woman aged 45-60 years in good health and CMV-seronegative. The sequenced sample was PBMCs. The CDR3 nucleotides read TGTGCCAGCAGCCCGTTAGGGGGGAACACTGAAGCTTTCTTT. This codes for CASSPLGGNTEAFF.